The 11 T cell receptor beta chains below come from one sample, sequenced in a study of blood T cell repertoires in COVID-19. Only in-frame clones appear in the TCRdb table, and some are missing; sequencing was by immunoSEQ multiplex PCR. The top ten hold 10% of the sample, which has a few hundred thousand clones, 65% to 85% seen once. Material for sequencing was peripheral blood. These receptor sequences come from a woman older than 75 with acute or convalescent COVID-19.

This chain joins TRBV6-5 and TRBJ2-2; 9 nucleotides agree with TRBD1. This CDR3 spans 16 amino acids. The V and J ends lost 2 bases and 4 bases, in that order; junction bases with no gene match: 5. Germline CDR1 and CDR2: MNHEY and SVGAGI. Written as DNA, the CDR3 is TGTGCCAGCAGTTACCCTACGACAGGGGGCACCGGGGAGCTGTTTTTT. This encodes CASSYPTTGGTGELFF.

The chain uses TRBV28 and TRBJ2-4, with 9 nucleotides matching TRBD2. With V trimmed by 2 bases and J by 9 bases, 8 bases remained unmatched. There are 15 residues in the CDR3. Germline values: CDR1 MDHEN, CDR2 SYDVKM. CDR3 in DNA: TGTGCCAGCAGTTTAGCGGGGGGGCCTGGGACCATTCAGTACTTC. Its translation is CASSLAGGPGTIQYF.

This sequence joins TRBV6-2 or TRBV6-3 and TRBJ2-3; the D gene is possibly TRBD2 (5 bases). The CDR3 sequence is 15 residues long. Germline V gene lookup returns CDR1 MNHEY and CDR2 SVGEGT. Trimming removed 2 bases at V and 0 bases at J, with 9 bases between. CDR3 protein: CASSYGWESTDTQYF. The CDR3 nucleotides are TGTGCCAGCAGTTACGGGTGGGAGAGCACAGATACGCAGTATTTT.

The chain uses TRBV19 and TRBJ1-5; a possible D gene is TRBD1 (5 bases). This CDR3 is built from 15 residues. The germline V and J ends were trimmed by 6 bases and 0 bases, with 12 bases remaining between them. Looked up from germline, CDR1 is LNHDA and CDR2 is SQIVND (reference sequence). The chain's CDR3 is CASRVTVNSNQPQHF. Written as DNA, the CDR3 is TGTGCCAGTAGGGTGACAGTTAATAGCAATCAGCCCCAGCATTTT.

The V and J genes are TRBV14 and TRBJ2-2; 10 bases match TRBD2. V lost 5 bases and J lost 4; bases outside the gene matches: 10. The CDR3 has 17 amino acids. Germline V gene sequence: CDR1 SGHDN, CDR2 FVKESK. The CDR3 region is CASSNPSGGRGTGELFF. The CDR3 coding sequence is TGTGCCAGCAGCAATCCTAGCGGGGGTCGCGGCACCGGGGAGCTGTTTTTT. The full variable domain, in which reference TRBV14 and TRBJ2-2 provide the parts outside the CDR3, is EAGVTQFPSHSVIEKGQTVTLRCDPISGHDNLYWYRRVMGKEIKFLLHFVKESKQDESGMPNNRFLAERTGGTYSTLKVQPAELEDSGVYFCASSNPSGGRGTGELFFGEGSRLTVL.

This clone was seen just once. The V call is TRBV7-9, the J call TRBJ2-3, with 8 bases that match TRBD1. Per germline, CDR1 SEHNR and CDR2 FQNEAQ (reference sequence). This CDR3 has 15 residues. V lost 1 base and J lost 2; bases outside the gene matches: 2. CDR3 in DNA: TGTGCCAGCAGCTTAGTCAGGGGGCTCACAGATACGCAGTATTTT. It translates to CASSLVRGLTDTQYF. The full variable domain, its missing parts supplied by reference TRBV7-9 and TRBJ2-3, is DTGVSQNPRHKITKRGQNVTFRCDPISEHNRLYWYRQTLGQGPEFLTYFQNEAQLEKSRLLSDRFSAERPKGSFSTLEIQRTEQGDSAMYLCASSLVRGLTDTQYFGPGTRLTVL.

The sample holds a few counts of this clone. This CDR3 is also generated by other DNA sequences in the sample. The genes are TRBV30 and TRBJ2-3, with 7 bases fitting TRBD2. The CDR3 is 13 amino acids. Germline V gene sequence: CDR1 GTSNPN, CDR2 SVGIG (reference sequence). The V segment lost 3 bases and the J segment 2 bases; nucleotides outside the gene matches: 2. CDR3 coding DNA: TGTGCCTGGAGGCGGGAGTCCACAGATACGCAGTATTTT. Translated, it gives CAWRRESTDTQYF. The entire variable domain, with the rest obtained from reference TRBV30 and TRBJ2-3, is as follows: SQTIHQWPATLVQPVGSPLSLECTVEGTSNPNLYWYRQAAGRGLQLLFYSVGIGQISSEVPQNLSASRPQDRQFILSSKKLLLSDSGFYLCAWRRESTDTQYFGPGTRLTVL.

The chain couples TRBV10-1 to TRBJ2-3; the match to TRBD2 covers 12 bases. Germline CDR1 and CDR2: WNHNN and SYGVQD (reference sequence). V shed 9 bases, J shed 1 base, and the junction held 2 bases outside the gene matches. The length of the CDR3 is 14 residues. CDR3 loop: CARRLAGGTDTQYF. The CDR3 DNA is TGCGCCAGGCGACTAGCGGGGGGCACAGATACGCAGTATTTT.

This chain joins TRBV2 and TRBJ2-5; D perhaps matches TRBD2 (7 bases). CDR3 length: 14 amino acids. CDR1 and CDR2 from the germline V gene are SNHLY and FYNNEI. V lost 11 bases, J lost 5 bases, and 21 bases lay in between. For the CDR3, the DNA is TGTGCCTTTAGGGCGGGGGCCTTGTGGGAGACCCAGTACTTC. Encoded protein: CAFRAGALWETQYF.

J is TRBJ1-1 and V is TRBV19; the D is unclear. Germline V gene lookup returns CDR1 LNHDA and CDR2 SQIVND (reference sequence). The CDR3 extends over 12 amino acids. Trimming left V 3 bases short and J 6 bases short, with 8 bases between. CDR3 protein: CASSIHGAEAFF. The CDR3 DNA reads as TGTGCCAGTAGTATCCATGGAGCTGAAGCTTTCTTT.

This chain links TRBV28 with TRBJ2-5; 12 bases map to TRBD1. Germline CDR1 is MDHEN and CDR2 is SYDVKM. The CDR3 length is 15 residues. The V gene end was trimmed by 5 bases and the J gene end by 5 bases; junction bases not matched to a gene: 6. The chain's CDR3 is CASSPWDRGRETQYF. The CDR3 coding sequence is TGTGCCAGCAGTCCCTGGGACAGGGGGCGTGAGACCCAGTACTTC.